This T cell receptor beta chain was observed in a study of beta chain features in type 1 diabetes. Every isolated RNA sample was fully reverse transcribed, so sequencing captured expressed TCRB transcripts. Assay: immunoSEQ multiplex PCR; the TCRdb copy retains only in-frame clones and omits some. There are 900,000 or so clones in the sample; around a sixth occur only once, and 0.02% to 0.025% lies in the top ten. Trimming removed 10 bases from V and 6 bases from J, with 12 bases in between. Germline V lookup: CDR1 MDHEN, CDR2 SYDVKM. The CDR3 is 11 residues long. The rearrangement uses TRBV28 and TRBJ2-5; D is undetermined. Specimen: naive CD4+ T cells from blood. This TCR was sampled from a young woman in good health. The DNA for the CDR3 is TGTGCCACCGGGTTGTTGCAGACCCAGTACTTC. This codes for CATGLLQTQYF.